This TCR beta chain derives from a study of neurological immune-mediated disorders (dated by TCRdb to between 2017 and 2020). General notes on the study: Using UMI-based sequencing, the study compared peripheral blood TCR-beta repertoires from patients with HTLV-I-associated myelopathy (HAM/TSP), patients with multiple sclerosis, and healthy controls. The cohort comprised roughly 69 subjects: some 14 HAM/TSP patients, some 34 multiple sclerosis patients and approximately 20 healthy controls. Each longitudinal HAM/TSP and healthy donor was sampled at 3 time-points spaced at about 3-45 month intervals. The approximately 99 TCR-beta libraries included longitudinal samples, technical triplicates and paired sorted CD4+ and CD8+ T-cell subsets alongside PBMC samples.

This clonotype has ten or more counts. There is no known antigen for this receptor. The input lacks base qualities; no much larger clone sits a single base away. cDNA synthesis used template-switch 5'RACE with a primer carrying a 10-nucleotide random unique molecular identifier tagging each TCR transcript. Every sequencing run yielded over 180 million TCR-beta sequences covering 15-18 subjects. The RNeasy kit was used for extraction of total RNA. TCR-beta VDJ regions were amplified with primers for the TCR constant region and the 5'RACE anchor, using the KAPA Real-time Library Amplification kit. Sample indexes and Illumina adaptors were added in a first PCR, and a second PCR then increased library yield. After Ampure bead purification, the TCR product of roughly 650 bp was size-selected on a 2% E-gel SizeSelection system. Before pooling, libraries had their quality checked on a Bioanalyzer, their concentration measured with Qubit, and their quantity determined with the Kapa Library Quantification kit. Paired-end 2 x 150 bp sequencing of the libraries was performed on an Illumina HiSeq 2500. To increase sequence diversity, about 25-31% phiX was spiked into each library pool. Per the authors' processing: The quality-filtered reads were processed with the UMI-based MiGEC pipeline, whose error correction step removed more than 85% of the raw TCR sequences. VDJ genes were aligned to IMGT germline references, and clonotypes were defined by unique CDR3 amino acid sequence plus V-J genes. Clonal expansion, Shannon diversity and CDR3 relatedness (CalcPairwiseDistances, ClusterSamples) were evaluated with VDJtools, and phylogenetic trees were built with CLCbio workbench. A clone was classed as expanded if it had 8 or more unique UMIs, a cutoff based on coefficient-of-variation modelling across technical triplicates. Using fastp trimming at Q25 and MiXCR clonotype assembly, TCRdb reanalyzed the public sequencing data and kept in-frame beta chains. Rows with one shared CDR3 protein collapse into an entry with the most common genes and DNA. The authors' filters were not applied to this entry. For this sample the table gives some 43,000 distinct CDR3 sequences, of which approximately 12% were detected only once. Approximately 10% of the sample is in the top ten clones.

Study-wide findings and limitations: Expanded clones from different subjects shared no identical CDR3 amino acid sequences, which suggests that TCR-beta repertoires were private in all groups. TCR clonal expansion was greatest in HAM/TSP patients and smallest in MS patients, who ranked below even healthy controls.

Reading the label with the study, this specimen's time point is: longitudinal time-point 3. For the unsorted PBMC libraries, 2 million PBMCs were stored in RNAlater at -80 degrees C until RNA extraction and were used to generate the libraries. PBMCs were separated from peripheral blood using Ficoll-Hypaque density gradient centrifugation and then cryopreserved in liquid nitrogen. CDR1 SGHTA and CDR2 FQGNSA were looked up in the germline V gene. The germline ends are 19 bases apart after V is trimmed by 5 bases and J by 8 bases. The CDR3 contains 15 residues, cysteine and phenylalanine counted. The entry retains the CDR3 DNA only, 45 bases that are in frame from base 1.

Sequencing was carried out using PBMCs. This TCR was recovered from a male donor with HTLV-1-associated myelopathy (HAM/TSP). The chain joins TRBV7-2 to TRBJ2-1, with no D gene named confidently. The bases read TGTGCCAGCAGCCCCCCCCGGAGACCACGGGATGAGCAGTTCTTC. Protein translation: CASSPPRRPRDEQFF.